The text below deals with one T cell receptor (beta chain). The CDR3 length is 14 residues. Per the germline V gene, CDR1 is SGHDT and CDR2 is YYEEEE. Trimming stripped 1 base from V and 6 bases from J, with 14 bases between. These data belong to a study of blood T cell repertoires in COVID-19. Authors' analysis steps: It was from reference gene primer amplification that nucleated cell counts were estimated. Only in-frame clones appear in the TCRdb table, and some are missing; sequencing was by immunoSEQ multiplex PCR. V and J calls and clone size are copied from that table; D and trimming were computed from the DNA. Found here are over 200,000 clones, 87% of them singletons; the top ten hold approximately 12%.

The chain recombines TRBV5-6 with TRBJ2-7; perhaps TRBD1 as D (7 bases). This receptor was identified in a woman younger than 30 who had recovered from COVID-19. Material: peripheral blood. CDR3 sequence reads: CASSLTRGDVEQYF. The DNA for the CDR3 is TGTGCCAGCAGCTTGACCAGGGGGGATGTCGAGCAGTACTTC.